Described below is a single TCR beta chain sequence and its context. The table lists this clone with a count of one. No cognate antigen has been identified for it. Base quality data are lacking; no much larger clone is found one base away. This entry comes from a study of siplizumab effects on memory and regulatory T cells (dated by TCRdb to the late 2010s). Broadly, across the study: The study looked at the effect of siplizumab, an anti-CD2 antibody, on alloreactive T-cell subsets in allogeneic mixed lymphocyte reactions made from human PBMCs.

Paper-wide results and their limitations: Whether proliferating Tregs from siplizumab cultures were suppressive was not functionally confirmed. Unstimulated naive T cells appeared to be more diverse than memory T cells, and naive cells seemed to make a substantial contribution to the alloresponse. The cumulative frequency of alloreactive sequences traceable to unstimulated CD4+ memory T cells was significantly reduced by siplizumab. Sequences below about 10^-5 frequency were poorly captured, so only a minor fraction of alloreactive clones could be mapped to unstimulated subsets. About 80-96% of proliferating CD4+ or CD8+ clones could not be given a naive or memory phenotype. Of the alloreactive CD4+ clones that could be mapped, the Treg-derived share averaged roughly 73% with siplizumab compared with about 25% in control reactions.

The library was generated by the immunoSEQ multiplex PCR assay. The deep sequencing platform assayed around 94,000 TCR templates per sample. Genomic DNA extracted from sorted T cells was used for TCRbeta CDR3 sequencing. On the study's bioinformatics: The R programming language was used for clonal analysis of the TCRbeta CDR3 data. Unstimulated samples were compared with post-reaction CFSE-low samples to define alloreactive CD4+ and CD8+ clones. By matching sequences to the repertoires of sorted unstimulated Treg and non-Treg cells, each alloreactive CD4+ clone was assigned a regulatory or non-regulatory origin. The immuneACCESS repertoire file appears here via TCRdb, limited to in-frame rearrangements. These files lack a portion of the clones; in checked studies, under half of the deficit traces to unresolved V genes, and the cause of the others is not known. V and J calls and clone size follow that table, whereas D and trimming were derived from the DNA. The sample table records about 63,000 clones; over 65% of these occur just once. Roughly 3.8% of the sample goes to the ten largest clones.

Its CDR3 holds 14 amino acids, cysteine through phenylalanine. The only DNA kept is the CDR3, 42 bases in frame from the first base. V lost 4 bases and J lost 1 base; the stretch between them is 11 bases long. The germline V gene encodes CDR1 SGHNT and CDR2 YYREEE (reference sequence). In a few donor pairs, further sequencing was done on unstimulated CD8+ naive, CD4+ memory, CD8+ TEMRA, CD4+ naive and CD8+ effector memory subsets. Sorted unstimulated T cells, along with proliferating T cells recovered from mixed lymphocyte reactions, underwent TCRbeta CDR3 sequencing. Fresh whole blood from fewer than 11 HLA-typed healthy donors was used as the source from which PBMCs were isolated.

Sequences were obtained from memory CD4+ T cells sorted from blood. According to the study, the label for this sample's cell subset or site signals: unstimulated CD4+ memory T cells. This receptor was taken from a human donor in good health. The chain is assembled from TRBV5-4 and TRBJ1-1; the best D guess is TRBD1, with 6 bases matching. The CDR3 amino acid sequence is: CASSAGVQNTEAFF. In nucleotides, the sequence is TGTGCCAGCAGCGCAGGGGTGCAGAACACTGAAGCTTTCTTT.